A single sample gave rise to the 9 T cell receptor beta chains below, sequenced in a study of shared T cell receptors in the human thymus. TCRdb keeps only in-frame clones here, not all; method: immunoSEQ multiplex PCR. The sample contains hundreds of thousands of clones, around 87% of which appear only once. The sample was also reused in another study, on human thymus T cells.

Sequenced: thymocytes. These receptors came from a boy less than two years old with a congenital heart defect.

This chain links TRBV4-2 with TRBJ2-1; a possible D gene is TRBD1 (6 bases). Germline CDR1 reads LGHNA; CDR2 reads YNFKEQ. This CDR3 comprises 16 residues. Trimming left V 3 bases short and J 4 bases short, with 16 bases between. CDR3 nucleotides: TGTGCCAGCAGCCAGGACGGCAAGGGGGATTACAATGAGCAGTTCTTC. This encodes CASSQDGKGDYNEQFF.

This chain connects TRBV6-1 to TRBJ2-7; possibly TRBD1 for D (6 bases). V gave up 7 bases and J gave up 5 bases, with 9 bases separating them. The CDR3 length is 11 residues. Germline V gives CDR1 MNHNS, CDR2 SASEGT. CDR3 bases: TGTGCCAGCAAACAGGGACACGAGCAGTACTTC. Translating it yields CASKQGHEQYF.

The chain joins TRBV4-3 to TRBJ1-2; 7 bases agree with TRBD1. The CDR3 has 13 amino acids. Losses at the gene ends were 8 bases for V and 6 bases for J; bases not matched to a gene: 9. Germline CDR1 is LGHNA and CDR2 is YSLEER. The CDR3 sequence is CASSDRCGHGYTF. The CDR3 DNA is TGCGCCAGCTCGGACAGGTGCGGGCATGGCTACACCTTC.

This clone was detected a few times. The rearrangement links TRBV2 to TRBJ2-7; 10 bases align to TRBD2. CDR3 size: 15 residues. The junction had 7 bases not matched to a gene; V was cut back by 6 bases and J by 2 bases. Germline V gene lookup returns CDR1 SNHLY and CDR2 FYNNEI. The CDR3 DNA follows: TGTGCCAGCAGCTACCATCTAGCGGGGGCCTACGAGCAGTACTTC. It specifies CASSYHLAGAYEQYF.

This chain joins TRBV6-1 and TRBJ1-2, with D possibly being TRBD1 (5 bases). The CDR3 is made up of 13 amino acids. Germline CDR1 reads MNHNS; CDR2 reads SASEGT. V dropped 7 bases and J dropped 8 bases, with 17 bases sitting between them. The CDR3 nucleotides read TGTGCCAGCACTTGGCAGGGCTTAAGAGGCTACACCTTC. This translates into CASTWQGLRGYTF.

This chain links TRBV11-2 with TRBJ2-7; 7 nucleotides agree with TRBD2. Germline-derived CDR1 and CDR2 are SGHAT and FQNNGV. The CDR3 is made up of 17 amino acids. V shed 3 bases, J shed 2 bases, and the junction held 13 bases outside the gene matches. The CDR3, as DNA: TGTGCCAGCAGCTTGGTGGGGGGGACGGCTTTTACCTACGAGCAGTACTTC. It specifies CASSLVGGTAFTYEQYF.

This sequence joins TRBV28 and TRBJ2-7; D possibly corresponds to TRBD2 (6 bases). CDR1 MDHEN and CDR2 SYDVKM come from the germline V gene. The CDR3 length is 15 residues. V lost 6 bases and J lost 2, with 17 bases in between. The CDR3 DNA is TGTGCCAGCAGGTCGGGAAGGGGAGGCCCCTACGAGCAGTACTTC. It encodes CASRSGRGGPYEQYF.

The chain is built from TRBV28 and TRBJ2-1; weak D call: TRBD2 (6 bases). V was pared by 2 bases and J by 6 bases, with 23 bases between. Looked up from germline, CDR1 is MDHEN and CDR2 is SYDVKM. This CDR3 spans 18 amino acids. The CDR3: CASSLGDRREQKSNEQFF. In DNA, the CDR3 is TGTGCCAGCAGTTTAGGGGATCGGAGGGAGCAGAAAAGCAATGAGCAGTTCTTC.

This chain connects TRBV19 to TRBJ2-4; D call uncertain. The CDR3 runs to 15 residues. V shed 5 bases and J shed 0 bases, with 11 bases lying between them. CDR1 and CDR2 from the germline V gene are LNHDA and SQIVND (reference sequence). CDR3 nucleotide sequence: TGTGCCAGTAGTCCTACAGCACTAGCCAAAAACATTCAGTACTTC. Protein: CASSPTALAKNIQYF.